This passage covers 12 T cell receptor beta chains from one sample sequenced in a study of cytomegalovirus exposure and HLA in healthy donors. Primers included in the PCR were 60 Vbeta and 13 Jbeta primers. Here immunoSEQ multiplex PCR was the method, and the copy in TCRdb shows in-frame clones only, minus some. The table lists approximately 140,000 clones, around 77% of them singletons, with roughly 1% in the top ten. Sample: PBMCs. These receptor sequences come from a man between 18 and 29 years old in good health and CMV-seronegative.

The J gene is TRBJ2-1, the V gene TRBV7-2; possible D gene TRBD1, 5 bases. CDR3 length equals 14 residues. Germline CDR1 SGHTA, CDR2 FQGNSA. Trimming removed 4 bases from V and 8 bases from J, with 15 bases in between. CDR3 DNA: TGTGCCAGCAGCTCCCCAAACGACAGACATGAGCAGTTCTTC. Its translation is CASSSPNDRHEQFF.

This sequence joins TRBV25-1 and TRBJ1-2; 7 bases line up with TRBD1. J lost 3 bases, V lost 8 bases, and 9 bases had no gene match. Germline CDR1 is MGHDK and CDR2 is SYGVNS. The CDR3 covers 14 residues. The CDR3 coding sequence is TGTGCCAGCCTACCAGGGGGACTGCACTATGGCTACACCTTC. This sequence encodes CASLPGGLHYGYTF.

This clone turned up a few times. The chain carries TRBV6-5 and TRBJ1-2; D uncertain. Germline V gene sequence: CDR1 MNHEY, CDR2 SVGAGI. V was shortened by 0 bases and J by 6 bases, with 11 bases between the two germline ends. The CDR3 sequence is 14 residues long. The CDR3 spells CASSYSSEIDGYTF. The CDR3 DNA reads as TGTGCCAGCAGTTACTCGTCGGAGATAGATGGCTACACCTTC.

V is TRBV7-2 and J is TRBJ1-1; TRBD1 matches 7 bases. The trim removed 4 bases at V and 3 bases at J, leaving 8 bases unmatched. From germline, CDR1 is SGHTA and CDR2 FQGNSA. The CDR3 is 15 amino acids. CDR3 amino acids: CASSSSYRGDTEAFF. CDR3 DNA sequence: TGTGCCAGCAGCTCGTCCTACAGGGGTGACACTGAAGCTTTCTTT. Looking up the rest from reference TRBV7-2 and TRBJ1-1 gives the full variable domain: GAGVSQSPSNKVTEKGKDVELRCDPISGHTALYWYRQSLGQGLEFLIYFQGNSAPDKSGLPSDRFSAERTGGSVSTLTIQRTQQEDSAVYLCASSSSYRGDTEAFFGQGTRLTVV.

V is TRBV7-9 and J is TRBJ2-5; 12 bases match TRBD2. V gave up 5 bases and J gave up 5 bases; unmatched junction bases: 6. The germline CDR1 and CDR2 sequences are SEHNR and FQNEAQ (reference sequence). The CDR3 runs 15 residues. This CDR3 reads CASSLLAGGPETQYF. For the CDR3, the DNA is TGTGCCAGCAGCCTTCTAGCGGGGGGGCCGGAGACCCAGTACTTC.

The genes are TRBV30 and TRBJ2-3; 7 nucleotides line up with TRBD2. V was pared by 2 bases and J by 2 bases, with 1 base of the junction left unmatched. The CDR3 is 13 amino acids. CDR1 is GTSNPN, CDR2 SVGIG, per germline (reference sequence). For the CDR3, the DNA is TGTGCCTGGAGTCGGGGGGTCACAGATACGCAGTATTTT. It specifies CAWSRGVTDTQYF. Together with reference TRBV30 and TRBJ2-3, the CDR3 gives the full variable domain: SQTIHQWPATLVQPVGSPLSLECTVEGTSNPNLYWYRQAAGRGLQLLFYSVGIGQISSEVPQNLSASRPQDRQFILSSKKLLLSDSGFYLCAWSRGVTDTQYFGPGTRLTVL.

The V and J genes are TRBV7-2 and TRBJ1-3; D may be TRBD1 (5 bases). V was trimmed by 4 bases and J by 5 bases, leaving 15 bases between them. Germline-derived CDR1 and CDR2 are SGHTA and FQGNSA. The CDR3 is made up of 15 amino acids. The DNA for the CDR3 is TGTGCCAGCAGCTCCTTACGGGGGGACCGAAACACCATATATTTT. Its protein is CASSSLRGDRNTIYF.

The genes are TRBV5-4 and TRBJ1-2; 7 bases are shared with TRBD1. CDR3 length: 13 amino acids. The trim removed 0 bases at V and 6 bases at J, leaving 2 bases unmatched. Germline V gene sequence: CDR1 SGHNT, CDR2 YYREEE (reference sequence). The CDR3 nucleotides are TGTGCCAGCAGCTTGGTTCAGGGGGATGGCTACACCTTC. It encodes CASSLVQGDGYTF.

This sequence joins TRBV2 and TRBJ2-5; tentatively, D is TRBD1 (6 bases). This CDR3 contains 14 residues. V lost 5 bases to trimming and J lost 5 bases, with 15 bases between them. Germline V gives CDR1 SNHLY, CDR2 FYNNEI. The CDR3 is CASSFWTEGETQYF. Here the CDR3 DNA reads TGTGCCAGCAGTTTTTGGACAGAAGGGGAGACCCAGTACTTC.

The CDR3 is CASSLEGGRDTEAFF. CDR3 coding DNA: TGTGCCAGCAGCTTAGAAGGGGGCAGGGACACTGAAGCTTTCTTT. The gene calls are TRBV7-9 and TRBJ1-1; 7 bases agree with TRBD1. V shed 1 base, J shed 3 bases, and the junction held 5 bases outside the gene matches. The CDR3 has 15 residues. In germline, CDR1 is SEHNR, CDR2 FQNEAQ (reference sequence).

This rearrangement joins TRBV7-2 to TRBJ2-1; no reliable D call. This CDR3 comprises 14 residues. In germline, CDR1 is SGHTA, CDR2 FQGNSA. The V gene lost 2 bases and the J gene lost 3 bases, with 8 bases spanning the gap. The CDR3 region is CASSLYTVYNEQFF. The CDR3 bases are TGTGCCAGCAGCTTATATACGGTCTACAATGAGCAGTTCTTC.

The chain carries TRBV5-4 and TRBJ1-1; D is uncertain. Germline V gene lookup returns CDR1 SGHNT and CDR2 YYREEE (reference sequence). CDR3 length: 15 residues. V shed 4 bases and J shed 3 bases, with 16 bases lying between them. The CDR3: CASSLRSRGDTEAFF. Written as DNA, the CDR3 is TGTGCCAGCAGCCTGAGGAGCCGGGGAGACACTGAAGCTTTCTTT.